The 18 T cell receptor beta chains below were found in one sample sequenced in a study of blood T cell repertoires in COVID-19 (dated by TCRdb to 2020 to 2022). The method behind the library was the immunoSEQ multiplex PCR assay. TCRdb stores this immuneACCESS table with in-frame sequences only. Part of the clones is absent; in the studies checked, under half of the shortfall reflects unresolved V genes, and no reason is known for the rest. The sample has around 200,000 clones on record, less than 80% of them singletons. The ten most abundant clones make up around 12% of the sample. The sample comprised peripheral blood. Source of these receptors: a woman aged 50 to 60 with acute or convalescent COVID-19.

This clone was counted only a few times. The V and J genes are TRBV6-5 and TRBJ1-2, with D perhaps TRBD1 (6 bases). CDR1 and CDR2 (germline): MNHEY, SVGAGI. The CDR3 spans 16 residues. The V gene lost 1 base and the J gene lost 7 bases, with 19 bases spanning the gap. CDR3 amino acids: CASSYYEAGVRGGYTF. CDR3 nucleotide sequence: TGTGCCAGCAGTTACTATGAGGCAGGGGTGCGAGGTGGCTACACCTTC.

The chain joins TRBV10-1 to TRBJ2-2, with TRBD1 matching 7 bases. The CDR3 has 15 amino acids. The germline V gene encodes CDR1 WNHNN and CDR2 SYGVQD (reference sequence). The J segment lost 5 bases and the V segment lost 5 bases, leaving 8 bases of the junction unmatched. CDR3 sequence: CASSRGTVDTGELFF. CDR3 DNA sequence: TGCGCCAGCAGTCGAGGGACAGTCGATACCGGGGAGCTGTTTTTT.

J is TRBJ2-7 and V is TRBV9, with a possible D match to TRBD1 (6 bases). This CDR3 is built from 14 residues. Germline loops: CDR1 SGDLS, CDR2 YYNGEE. Trimming shortened V by 0 bases and J by 4 bases, and 11 bases separated the two germline ends. CDR3 DNA sequence: TGTGCCAGCAGCGTAGAGGGGGACCAATACGAGCAGTACTTC. It is translated as CASSVEGDQYEQYF.

The chain is built from TRBV7-7 and TRBJ2-5; possible D gene TRBD1, 5 bases. Deletions cut 1 base from V and 5 bases from J, with 8 bases between. This CDR3 has 13 residues. Germline-derived CDR1 and CDR2 are SSHAT and FNYEAQ (reference sequence). The CDR3 is CASSLEGVETQYF. CDR3 nucleotide sequence: TGTGCCAGCAGCTTAGAAGGGGTGGAGACCCAGTACTTC.

In DNA, the CDR3 is TGTGCCAGCAGCGTACTGCCGAACCCTGGCGGGGGAGGAGGCTACACCTTC. Its translation: CASSVLPNPGGGGGYTF. The gene calls are TRBV9 and TRBJ1-2; tentatively, D is TRBD1 (5 bases). Trimming stripped 1 base from V and 8 bases from J, with 24 bases between. Germline loops: CDR1 SGDLS, CDR2 YYNGEE. The CDR3 covers 17 residues.

This chain links TRBV6-1 with TRBJ1-3; TRBD1 is a possible D gene (6 bases). Germline CDR1 and CDR2: MNHNS and SASEGT. The CDR3 sequence is 16 residues long. Trimming removed 3 bases at V and 1 base at J, with 13 bases between. Written as DNA, the CDR3 is TGTGCCAGCAGTGAGAAATCCGGACAGTCTGGAAACACCATATATTTT. Translation: CASSEKSGQSGNTIYF.

V gene TRBV28 combines with J gene TRBJ1-2, with 10 bases that match TRBD1. The CDR3 has 15 residues. Per germline, CDR1 MDHEN and CDR2 SYDVKM. V lost 2 bases and J lost 4; bases outside the gene matches: 4. The CDR3 DNA sequence: TGTGCCAGCAGTTTAGGACAGGGGGTTTCCTATGGCTACACCTTC. It codes for CASSLGQGVSYGYTF.

V gene TRBV4-3 combines with J gene TRBJ2-2, with 11 bases lining up with TRBD2. V trimming: 0 bases; J trimming: 8 bases; junction bases outside the gene matches: 11. Germline assignment: CDR1 LGHNA and CDR2 YSLEER. The CDR3 contains 18 residues. This CDR3 is CASSQDYRLAGGPGELFF. CDR3 sequence (DNA): TGCGCCAGCAGCCAAGATTACCGGCTAGCGGGAGGACCGGGGGAGCTGTTTTTT.

This clone was picked up one time. This rearrangement joins TRBV7-9 to TRBJ1-2; D is perhaps TRBD1 (5 bases). The CDR3 is 15 amino acids. Trimming removed 2 bases at V and 6 bases at J, with 16 bases between. Germline V lookup: CDR1 SEHNR, CDR2 FQNEAQ (reference sequence). The CDR3 nucleotides read TGTGCCAGCAGCTTACTTTTTGGGGCAGAGGATGGCTACACCTTC. Protein product: CASSLLFGAEDGYTF.

The chain has TRBV28 and TRBJ1-1, with TRBD1 identical over 9 bases. Germline values: CDR1 MDHEN, CDR2 SYDVKM. The CDR3 is made up of 15 amino acids. The V segment lost 5 bases and the J segment 6 bases; nucleotides outside the gene matches: 10. CDR3 in DNA: TGTGCCAGCAGTCAGGGGACAGGGAGGGTTGCTGAAGCTTTCTTT. Translation gives CASSQGTGRVAEAFF.

The chain links TRBV6-2 or TRBV6-3 to TRBJ1-1; the match to TRBD1 covers 9 bases. V was pared by 6 bases and J by 5 bases, with 4 bases of the junction left unmatched. The CDR3 sequence is 13 residues long. Germline loops: CDR1 MNHEY, CDR2 SVGEGT. The CDR3 nucleotides read TGTGCCAGCAGCGACAGGGGGTTTACTGAAGCTTTCTTT. Its translation: CASSDRGFTEAFF.

The chain recombines TRBV14 with TRBJ1-6, with 9 nucleotides matching TRBD1. Trimming removed 5 bases from V and 3 bases from J; junction bases left unmatched: 2. The germline CDR1 and CDR2 sequences are SGHDN and FVKESK. The CDR3 spans 15 residues. The CDR3 sequence is CASSKTGGYNSPLHF. CDR3 nucleotide sequence: TGTGCCAGCAGCAAGACAGGGGGCTATAATTCACCCCTCCACTTT.

V is TRBV29-1 and J is TRBJ1-2; TRBD1 aligns across 7 bases. V was clipped by 4 bases and J by 3 bases; unmatched bases: 5. Germline V lookup: CDR1 SQVTM, CDR2 ANQGSEA. The CDR3 is made up of 13 amino acids. The DNA of the CDR3 is TGCAGCGTTGGCCTGGGACAGTACTATGGCTACACCTTC. Protein product: CSVGLGQYYGYTF.

In its sample, this clone was seen once. The CDR3 spells CASSSRQGVTGELFF. The CDR3 region has the DNA TGCGCCAGCAGCTCCCGACAGGGTGTAACCGGGGAGCTGTTTTTT. This chain uses TRBV5-1 with TRBJ2-2; 7 bases agree with TRBD1. V shed 3 bases and J 5 bases; nucleotides not matched to a gene: 7. This CDR3 has 15 amino acids. Per germline, CDR1 SGHRS and CDR2 YFSETQ.

This clone was found a few times. The identical CDR3 is also encoded by other nucleotide sequences in the sample. The chain has TRBV30 and TRBJ2-5; no clear D gene. CDR1 and CDR2 from the germline V gene are GTSNPN and SVGIG (reference sequence). CDR3 size: 11 residues. V lost 0 bases, J lost 4 bases, and 3 bases lay in between. The CDR3: CAWSVLETQYF. The CDR3 DNA follows: TGTGCCTGGAGTGTACTAGAGACCCAGTACTTC.

The V and J genes are TRBV29-1 and TRBJ2-2; tentative D call: TRBD2 (6 bases). CDR1 is SQVTM and CDR2 is ANQGSEA in the germline V gene. The CDR3 loop spans 14 amino acids. Trimming cost V 6 bases and J 2 bases, with 13 bases left between them. CDR3 DNA: TGCAGCGTCCGAGGAGGGCCAAACACCGGGGAGCTGTTTTTT. Residues: CSVRGGPNTGELFF.

Points on this clone: Germline and junction disagree at one end, which may indicate a read error. This rearrangement joins TRBV7-7 to TRBJ2-2, with 8 nucleotides matching TRBD2. The CDR3 covers 17 residues. Germline V gene data show CDR1 as SSHAT and CDR2 as FNYEAQ (reference sequence). In nucleotides, the CDR3 is TGTGCTAGCAGCTTAGCAATCGGGGGGGCATCTGGCGGGGAGCTGTTTTTT. Protein product: CASSLAIGGASGGELFF.

J is TRBJ1-4 and V is TRBV28; perhaps TRBD1 as D (5 bases). V shed 7 bases and J shed 7 bases, with 16 bases lying between them. This CDR3 is built from 14 residues. Germline assignment: CDR1 MDHEN and CDR2 SYDVKM. The CDR3 region is CASTPAAGGEKLFF. The DNA of the CDR3 is TGTGCCAGCACCCCGGCGGCGGGGGGTGAAAAACTGTTTTTT.